The next 31 T cell receptor beta chains were all read from a single sample in a study of T cell changes during pregnancy in multiple sclerosis. The table came from immunoSEQ multiplex PCR; TCRdb's copy has only in-frame clones and leaves some out. The profile shows about 100,000 clones, 85% to 95% of them singletons. The sequencing here drew on peripheral blood, taken before pregnancy. These receptors were collected from a female donor with multiple sclerosis, enrolled in a pregnancy study.

V is TRBV30 and J is TRBJ2-7, with 8 bases identical to TRBD1. The germline V gene has CDR1 GTSNPN and CDR2 SVGIG (reference sequence). The trim removed 2 bases at V and 6 bases at J, leaving 3 bases unmatched. The CDR3 has 12 amino acids. Here the CDR3 reads CAWSPTGGEQYF. The CDR3 DNA is TGTGCCTGGAGTCCAACAGGGGGCGAGCAGTACTTC. The whole variable domain, filled in from reference TRBV30 and TRBJ2-7, reads SQTIHQWPATLVQPVGSPLSLECTVEGTSNPNLYWYRQAAGRGLQLLFYSVGIGQISSEVPQNLSASRPQDRQFILSSKKLLLSDSGFYLCAWSPTGGEQYFGPGTRLTVT.

The CDR3 DNA reads TGTGCCAGCAGCCAGGTGGACACACCAACTAATGAAAAACTGTTTTTT. Its translation is CASSQVDTPTNEKLFF. This chain connects TRBV4-2 to TRBJ1-4; possibly TRBD1 for D (5 bases). The CDR3 is 16 amino acids. In germline, CDR1 is LGHNA, CDR2 YNFKEQ. Trimming cost V 3 bases and J 0 bases, with 11 bases left between them.

This sequence joins TRBV27 and TRBJ1-5; tentatively, D is TRBD1 (6 bases). V was shortened by 4 bases and J by 3 bases, with 16 bases between the two germline ends. CDR3 length: 16 residues. The germline V gene encodes CDR1 MNHEY and CDR2 SMNVEV (reference sequence). CDR3 residues: CASSSVIQGINQPQHF. The DNA for the CDR3 is TGTGCCAGCAGTTCGGTTATACAGGGAATCAATCAGCCCCAGCATTTT.

The CDR3 region is CASSYSSGADTQYF. In nucleotides, the CDR3 is TGTGCCAGCAGTTACTCTAGCGGAGCAGATACGCAGTATTTT. The chain combines TRBV6-5 with TRBJ2-3; tentative D call: TRBD2 (6 bases). With 0 bases removed from V and 4 bases from J, the gap between germline ends came to 8 bases. From germline, CDR1 is MNHEY and CDR2 SVGAGI. CDR3 length: 14 amino acids.

This rearrangement joins TRBV4-1 to TRBJ2-7, with 10 nucleotides matching TRBD2. Trimming took 5 bases from V and 2 from J; bases not matched to a gene: 15. The CDR3 runs 18 residues. Per the germline V gene, CDR1 is MGHRA and CDR2 is YSYEKL. CDR3 DNA sequence: TGCGCCAGCAGCTTCCGACTAGCGGGTCCGGATGGCGCCTACGAGCAGTACTTC. Translation: CASSFRLAGPDGAYEQYF.

V usage is TRBV5-5 and J usage is TRBJ2-7; TRBD2 might be the D (5 bases). Trimming took 6 bases from V and 2 from J, leaving 18 bases between them. Germline values: CDR1 SGHKS, CDR2 YYEKEE (reference sequence). The CDR3 runs to 15 residues. The CDR3 loop reads CASTPRAGGAYEQYF. The CDR3 region has the DNA TGTGCCAGCACCCCAAGGGCAGGAGGAGCCTACGAGCAGTACTTC. Supplemented by reference TRBV5-5 and TRBJ2-7, the full variable domain reads DAGVTQSPTHLIKTRGQQVTLRCSPISGHKSVSWYQQVLGQGPQFIFQYYEKEERGRGNFPDRFSARQFPNYSSELNVNALLLGDSALYLCASTPRAGGAYEQYFGPGTRLTVT.

The V call is TRBV6-5, the J call TRBJ2-7, with no clear D. This CDR3 contains 14 residues. Germline V gene sequence: CDR1 MNHEY, CDR2 SVGAGI. Trimming removed 5 bases at V and 0 bases at J, with 11 bases between. CDR3 DNA: TGTGCCAGCAGTCTGACATCCCTCTCCTACGAGCAGTACTTC. Protein product: CASSLTSLSYEQYF.

This clone was counted a single time. This chain links TRBV2 with TRBJ2-3; D is undetermined. CDR1 is SNHLY and CDR2 is FYNNEI in the germline V gene. V lost 7 bases and J lost 2, with 16 bases in between. The CDR3 contains 15 residues. The CDR3 coding sequence is TGTGCCAGCATTCCCCTGGGCCGACACACAGATACGCAGTATTTT. Translation: CASIPLGRHTDTQYF.

The CDR3 sequence: CASIARGWGGREEYF. CDR3 coding DNA: TGTGCCAGCATTGCGCGGGGCTGGGGGGGGCGGGAAGAGTACTTC. This sequence joins TRBV27 and TRBJ2-7; D possibly corresponds to TRBD2 (7 bases). This CDR3 comprises 15 residues. Trimming shortened V by 7 bases and J by 11 bases, and 27 bases separated the two germline ends. Germline assignment: CDR1 MNHEY and CDR2 SMNVEV (reference sequence).

This chain joins TRBV4-1 and TRBJ1-1; D remains ambiguous. The CDR3 consists of 12 residues. CDR1 and CDR2 (germline): MGHRA, YSYEKL. V lost 8 bases and J lost 4, with 11 bases in between. This CDR3 is CASDNGPTEAFF. CDR3 bases: TGCGCCAGCGATAATGGGCCCACTGAAGCTTTCTTT.

The CDR3 sequence is CASSLDPTTWVAEQFF. CDR3 in DNA: TGTGCCAGCAGCTTAGATCCGACTACCTGGGTGGCTGAGCAGTTCTTC. The chain carries TRBV11-2 and TRBJ2-1; a weak D match, TRBD2 (5 bases). Germline values: CDR1 SGHAT, CDR2 FQNNGV. The CDR3 totals 16 residues. V was trimmed by 0 bases and J by 9 bases, leaving 18 bases between them.

V gene TRBV5-4 combines with J gene TRBJ2-7, with D perhaps TRBD2 (5 bases). CDR3 length: 15 residues. Looked up from germline, CDR1 is SGHNT and CDR2 is YYREEE (reference sequence). Deletions cut 0 bases from V and 0 bases from J, with 10 bases between. DNA for the CDR3: TGTGCCAGCAGCTTGGGAGCGGATAGCTCCTACGAGCAGTACTTC. Amino acid sequence: CASSLGADSSYEQYF.

The chain has TRBV18 and TRBJ2-1; TRBD1 agrees at 7 bases. Trimming cost V 1 base and J 5 bases; bases outside gene matches: 8. Germline V CDR1 and CDR2: KGHSH, LQKENI. This CDR3 spans 16 amino acids. The CDR3: CASSPRDRVMDNEQFF. CDR3 in DNA: TGTGCCAGCTCACCACGTGACAGGGTGATGGACAATGAGCAGTTCTTC.

This clone has just one count. This chain links TRBV19 with TRBJ1-1, with 7 positions matching TRBD1. CDR3 length equals 13 residues. Germline-derived CDR1 and CDR2 are LNHDA and SQIVND (reference sequence). Unmatched junction bases numbered 3, after V lost 7 bases and J lost 1 base. This CDR3 is CASTYRGNTEAFF. The CDR3 nucleotides are TGTGCCAGTACATACAGGGGGAACACTGAAGCTTTCTTT.

The genes are TRBV27 and TRBJ2-1; 7 bases match TRBD2. The CDR3 is 14 residues long. Germline CDR1 MNHEY, CDR2 SMNVEV (reference sequence). V was clipped by 5 bases and J by 8 bases; unmatched bases: 9. For the CDR3, the DNA is TGTGCCAGCAGTCAAGCGGGACCCCGGGATGAGCAGTTCTTC. Protein sequence: CASSQAGPRDEQFF.

CDR3 sequence reads: CASSNRTSGTGELFF. CDR3 sequence (DNA): TGTGCCAGCAGCAACCGGACTAGCGGTACCGGGGAGCTGTTTTTT. The chain uses TRBV5-4 and TRBJ2-2, with 10 bases aligning to TRBD2. The CDR3 is 15 residues long. Per germline, CDR1 SGHNT and CDR2 YYREEE (reference sequence). With V trimmed by 4 bases and J by 5 bases, 5 bases remained unmatched.

This clone has just one count. The chain recombines TRBV2 with TRBJ2-1, with 10 bases aligning to TRBD1. Germline V CDR1 and CDR2: SNHLY, FYNNEI. This CDR3 spans 14 amino acids. V trimming: 7 bases; J trimming: 2 bases; junction bases outside the gene matches: 2. This CDR3 reads CASKGQGAYNEQFF. In nucleotides, the CDR3 is TGTGCCAGCAAAGGACAGGGGGCCTACAATGAGCAGTTCTTC.

The CDR3 reads CAINGGGASNQPQHF. CDR3 coding DNA: TGTGCCATCAACGGGGGAGGGGCCAGCAATCAGCCCCAGCATTTT. The chain links TRBV6-4 to TRBJ1-5; weak D call: TRBD1 (5 bases). The CDR3 loop spans 15 amino acids. Deletions cut 10 bases from V and 1 base from J, with 17 bases between. The germline CDR1 and CDR2 sequences are MRHNA and SNTAGT.

The chain links TRBV5-1 to TRBJ2-5; a weak D match, TRBD1 (6 bases). The V and J ends lost 0 bases and 5 bases respectively, with 11 bases between them. The CDR3 runs to 14 residues. CDR1 and CDR2 (germline): SGHRS, YFSETQ. The CDR3 is CASSLGGRGETQYF. In DNA, the CDR3 is TGCGCCAGCAGCTTGGGGGGCAGGGGTGAGACCCAGTACTTC. Filled out from reference TRBV5-1 and TRBJ2-5, the complete variable domain reads KAGVTQTPRYLIKTRGQQVTLSCSPISGHRSVSWYQQTPGQGLQFLFEYFSETQRNKGNFPGRFSGRQFSNSRSEMNVSTLELGDSALYLCASSLGGRGETQYFGPGTRLLVL.

The gene calls are TRBV27 and TRBJ1-1; D not resolved. Trimming left V 3 bases short and J 4 bases short, with 9 bases between. Germline V CDR1 and CDR2: MNHEY, SMNVEV (reference sequence). This CDR3 comprises 13 residues. The CDR3 DNA follows: TGTGCCAGCAGTTTCAACCGGGGCACTGAAGCTTTCTTT. Protein product: CASSFNRGTEAFF.

This chain joins TRBV7-2 and TRBJ2-1; 8 bases map to TRBD1. The germline V gene has CDR1 SGHTA and CDR2 FQGNSA. The CDR3 sequence is 16 residues long. Trimming took 2 bases from V and 8 from J; bases not matched to a gene: 11. The CDR3 spells CASSLLGRGRIDEQFF. The CDR3 DNA is TGTGCCAGCAGCTTATTGGGCAGGGGGCGGATCGATGAGCAGTTCTTC.

The chain combines TRBV7-8 with TRBJ1-1; 7 positions match TRBD1. The V and J ends lost 1 base and 1 base, in that order; junction bases with no gene match: 6. This CDR3 is 16 amino acids long. CDR1 is SGHVS and CDR2 is FQNEAQ in the germline V gene. Here the CDR3 reads CASSLDLGTANTEAFF. CDR3 coding DNA: TGTGCCAGCAGCTTAGACCTTGGGACAGCGAACACTGAAGCTTTCTTT.

The rearrangement links TRBV10-1 to TRBJ2-1; 10 bases fit TRBD2. Germline values: CDR1 WNHNN, CDR2 SYGVQD (reference sequence). Germline trimming cut 3 bases from V and 7 bases from J; bases unmatched to any gene: 3. The CDR3 sequence is 14 residues long. Here the CDR3 DNA reads TGCGCCAGCAGTGAAGCGGGAGGGCTAAATGAGCAGTTCTTC. This encodes CASSEAGGLNEQFF.

CDR3 loop: CASSPTTSSYNEQFF. In DNA, the CDR3 is TGTGCCAGCAGTCCGACTACGAGCTCCTACAATGAGCAGTTCTTC. This rearrangement joins TRBV2 to TRBJ2-1; D might be TRBD2 (5 bases). The germline CDR1 and CDR2 sequences are SNHLY and FYNNEI. V shed 5 bases and J shed 0 bases, with 11 bases lying between them. The CDR3 runs 15 residues.

This sequence joins TRBV29-1 and TRBJ2-7; tentatively, D is TRBD2 (5 bases). V lost 2 bases to trimming and J lost 0 bases, with 11 bases between them. CDR1 is SQVTM and CDR2 is ANQGSEA in the germline V gene. This CDR3 has 14 amino acids. Here the CDR3 reads CSVEFYGDSYEQYF. The CDR3, as DNA: TGCAGCGTTGAATTTTACGGGGACTCCTACGAGCAGTACTTC.

This sequence joins TRBV9 and TRBJ1-5; TRBD1 is a possible D gene (6 bases). V lost 4 bases, J lost 7 bases, and 12 bases lay in between. There are 13 residues in the CDR3. Germline CDR1 SGDLS, CDR2 YYNGEE. Here the CDR3 DNA reads TGTGCCAGCAGCATAACAGGGACACAGCCCCAGCATTTT. It encodes CASSITGTQPQHF.

This chain connects TRBV11-2 to TRBJ2-7; D is possibly TRBD1 (6 bases). Trimming removed 6 bases from V and 6 bases from J, with 15 bases in between. The CDR3 covers 13 residues. Germline V gene data show CDR1 as SGHAT and CDR2 as FQNNGV. CDR3 in DNA: TGTGCCAGCAGTTTCACCGGGACACTCGAGCAGTACTTC. Encoded protein: CASSFTGTLEQYF.

The chain employs TRBV19 and TRBJ1-1, with no clear D. V was shortened by 0 bases and J by 4 bases, with 3 bases between the two germline ends. The CDR3 loop spans 12 amino acids. Germline CDR1 reads LNHDA; CDR2 reads SQIVND (reference sequence). The CDR3, as DNA: TGTGCCAGTAGTATAGAGCGCACTGAAGCTTTCTTT. The encoded protein is CASSIERTEAFF.

This chain uses TRBV5-1 with TRBJ2-3, with TRBD1 matching over 7 bases. Germline CDR1 and CDR2: SGHRS and YFSETQ. V was clipped by 3 bases and J by 4 bases; unmatched bases: 5. The CDR3 is 14 amino acids. The CDR3 region has the DNA TGCGCCAGCAGCTATACGACAGGGCCAGATACGCAGTATTTT. This gives the protein CASSYTTGPDTQYF.

The chain carries TRBV19 and TRBJ1-5; tentatively, D is TRBD1 (5 bases). The CDR3 spans 13 residues. Trimming cost V 6 bases and J 4 bases, with 10 bases left between them. In germline, CDR1 is LNHDA, CDR2 SQIVND (reference sequence). This CDR3 is CASRMGGNQPQHF. In DNA, the CDR3 is TGTGCCAGTAGAATGGGGGGTAATCAGCCCCAGCATTTT.

The chain is built from TRBV4-2 and TRBJ2-6, with D perhaps TRBD1 (6 bases). Germline CDR1 and CDR2: LGHNA and YNFKEQ. CDR3 size: 14 residues. V lost 2 bases to trimming and J lost 4 bases, with 6 bases between them. CDR3 bases: TGTGCCAGCAGCCAACAGGGGGGGGCCAACGTCCTGACTTTC. Its translation is CASSQQGGANVLTF.